The present entry profiles one T cell receptor beta chain with its context. Its target antigen remains unknown. No qualities accompany the bases; no much larger clone lies one base away. V is pared back by 5 bases and J by 1 base, with 8 bases lying between the germline termini. Based on the germline V gene (reference sequence), the CDR1 and CDR2 sequences are LNHDA and SQIVND. Its CDR3 holds 13 amino acids, cysteine through phenylalanine. Kept here is only the CDR3 DNA, which spans 39 bases and is read in frame from base 1. The preterm samples were obtained from a handful of extremely preterm deliveries at roughly 23-28 weeks of gestation. Pregnancies with fetal demise, active maternal HSV infection or known maternal HIV infection were excluded from the study. A FACSAria III cell sorter was used to sort live, Annexin V-negative naive CD8+ T cells (CD3+CD8+CD45RA+CCR7+). Per sample, between roughly 18,000 and 110,000 naive CD8+ T cells were obtained by sorting. Preassembled standardized sampling kits were used to collect mixed venous-arterial cord blood. Cord blood was held at room temperature and processed no more than 4 hours after collection. Ficoll-Paque density gradient centrifugation of diluted blood was used to isolate mononuclear cells. Mononuclear cells were cryopreserved in 10% DMSO with approximately 90% FBS and stored long term at -150°C before sorting. After thawing, the cells were stained with Annexin V and with antibodies against CD3, CD8, CCR7 and CD45RA. The DNeasy Blood and Tissue Kit was used to extract genomic DNA from sorted cell pellets that had been snap-frozen.

The sample is drawn from a study of naive CD8 T cells in extremely preterm neonates (dated by TCRdb to the late 2010s). At the level of the whole study: TCRbeta CDR3 repertoires of sorted naive CD8+ T cells were compared across four age groups: extremely preterm neonates, term neonates, young children and adults.

Overall results and qualifications from the work: The proportion of shared CDR3 nucleotide sequences was higher in preterm neonates (2.7%) than in term neonates (about 0.4%), young children (around 0.03%) and adults (approximately 0.01%). Significantly lower iChao1 richness than in all other age groups (p < 0.05) and an even clone distribution were observed in preterm neonates, indicating a less rich repertoire. Compared with the older groups, preterm CDR3s were shorter and closer to germline, carrying fewer N additions and showing less junctional trimming. To track T cell development within individuals, the authors urged prospective longitudinal studies of preterm and term neonates. As limitations, the authors pointed to a small sample size and variable productive template counts among preterm samples.

A two-step, bias-controlled multiplex PCR was used to amplify TCRbeta CDR3 regions from genomic DNA. Primers specific for every TRBV and TRBJ gene segment were included in the multiplex PCR. TCRbeta repertoire data were generated with the immunoSEQ Assay. As for the authors' bioinformatics: A relative-frequency ratio and a modified nearest-neighbor algorithm were applied to filter and cluster reads so that closely related sequences were merged. V, D and J gene assignments for CDR3 sequences followed IMGT annotation. Template counts were quantified against synthetic TCR CDR3 analog sequences and normalized for PCR amplification bias. Only unique productive sequences, defined as in-frame CDR3 sequences without stop codons, were included in the analyses. The immunoSEQ Analyzer software was used to calculate iChao1 richness and clonality, with clonality defined as 1 minus Pielou's evenness. JMP was used for statistical testing, with Student's t-test or a non-parametric test applied depending on Shapiro-Wilk normality results. The clones in this table, taken by TCRdb from immuneACCESS, are in-frame only. Not every clone is retained; where verified, under half of the shortfall comes from an unresolved V gene, and the cause of the rest is unknown. That table is the source of V, J and clone size, and D and trimming were worked out from the DNA. Counted in this sample were 25,000 or so clones; more than 70% of them appeared once. Roughly 0.99% of the sample comes from the top ten.

The sequencing input was naive CD8+ T cells from cord blood. In this chain, TRBV19 is recombined with TRBJ1-2; the D gene lacks a confident call. This receptor was identified in a boy who was born preterm. The nucleotide sequence reads TGTGCCAGTAGTTTCGGTATTAACTATGGCTACACCTTC. This translates into CASSFGINYGYTF. Extended through the reference TRBV19 and TRBJ1-2 proteins, this CDR3 yields the full variable domain: DGGITQSPKYLFRKEGQNVTLSCEQNLNHDAMYWYRQDPGQGLRLIYYSQIVNDFQKGDIAEGYSVSREKKESFPLTVTSAQKNPTAFYLCASSFGINYGYTFGSGTRLTVV.